A single sample is the source of the 22 T cell receptor beta chains below, sequenced in a study of T-cell memory formation after mild COVID-19. TCRdb ran MiXCR on the 5' RACE reads and lists one entry per CDR3 protein. The sample contains some 490,000 distinct CDR3 sequences, 15% to 20% of which appear only once. Sequencing input: PBMCs or a T cell subset sorted from them (not recorded which). The origin of the receptors is an adult woman who had mild COVID-19 (a few samples of this study predate the infection). Cell type and time point are not known.

There are a few counts of this clonotype. This sequence joins TRBV3-1 and TRBJ2-3; D ambiguous. Germline lookup yields CDR1 LGHDT and CDR2 YNNKEL (reference sequence). V was trimmed by 0 bases and J by 0 bases, leaving 16 bases between them. CDR3 length: 18 amino acids. CDR3 sequence: CASSQEVLRGFSTDTQYF. The CDR3 region has the DNA TGTGCCAGCAGCCAAGAGGTTCTTCGTGGGTTTAGCACAGATACGCAGTATTTT.

The genes are TRBV6-5 and TRBJ2-7, with D possibly being TRBD1 (5 bases). The germline gives CDR1 MNHEY, CDR2 SVGAGI. V shed 4 bases and J shed 6 bases, with 16 bases lying between them. The CDR3 length is 14 residues. Here the CDR3 DNA reads TGTGCCAGCAGTTCAAACGACGTGGGGCTCGAGCAGTACTTC. This gives the protein CASSSNDVGLEQYF.

This clonotype has only a few counts. J is TRBJ2-1 and V is TRBV13; no clear D gene. There are 13 residues in the CDR3. Trimming cost V 5 bases and J 5 bases, with 10 bases left between them. Germline values: CDR1 PRHDT, CDR2 FYEKMQ (reference sequence). This CDR3 is CASSDSLNNEQFF. CDR3 nucleotides: TGTGCCAGCAGCGACTCCCTCAACAATGAGCAGTTCTTC.

The rearrangement uses TRBV20-1 and TRBJ2-2, with D possibly matching TRBD1 (5 bases). V shed 0 bases and J shed 5 bases, with 16 bases lying between them. The CDR3 consists of 16 residues. From germline, CDR1 is DFQATT and CDR2 SNEGSKA (reference sequence). CDR3 DNA: TGCAGTGCTAGAGATTTCGGCCAGGGCGATACCGGGGAGCTGTTTTTT. Encoded protein: CSARDFGQGDTGELFF.

This clonotype showed up just once. This chain joins TRBV11-3 and TRBJ1-1; D not resolved. The germline V gene encodes CDR1 SGHNT and CDR2 YENEEA. V was shortened by 1 base and J by 3 bases, with 12 bases between the two germline ends. The CDR3 totals 15 residues. The CDR3 is CASSLVAGSYTEAFF. The CDR3 DNA reads as TGTGCCAGCAGCTTAGTAGCGGGGAGCTACACTGAAGCTTTCTTT.

This clonotype has only one observation. The CDR3 DNA is TGTGCCAGCAGGGACAGGGGGCTTCAGAGCAACTATGGCTACACCTTC. Translation: CASRDRGLQSNYGYTF. The chain combines TRBV6-5 with TRBJ1-2, with 11 bases that match TRBD1. The junction had 8 bases not matched to a gene; V was cut back by 6 bases and J by 2 bases. Germline V gives CDR1 MNHEY, CDR2 SVGAGI. The length of the CDR3 is 16 residues.

This chain joins TRBV7-9 and TRBJ2-5, with D unresolved. The CDR3 is made up of 14 amino acids. Germline V CDR1 and CDR2: SEHNR, FQNEAQ (reference sequence). Trimming removed 5 bases from V and 5 bases from J, with 15 bases in between. CDR3 sequence (DNA): TGTGCCAGCAGCCAGGTTTGGCACGCTGAGACCCAGTACTTC. This encodes CASSQVWHAETQYF.

This clonotype appeared a few times. This chain joins TRBV7-2 and TRBJ1-5; D is ambiguous. Germline CDR1 SGHTA, CDR2 FQGNSA. V was cut by 7 bases and J by 4 bases, with 11 bases left in between. The CDR3 spans 13 residues. The CDR3 here is CASTDVGNQPQHF. The CDR3 coding sequence is TGTGCCAGCACCGACGTAGGAAATCAGCCCCAGCATTTT.

The chain is built from TRBV20-1 and TRBJ2-7; TRBD1 aligns across 7 bases. The CDR3 runs to 15 residues. The V gene's germline CDR1 is DFQATT and CDR2 SNEGSKA (reference sequence). Trimming removed 6 bases from V and 3 bases from J; junction bases left unmatched: 14. The CDR3 nucleotides read TGCAGTGCACAGCCGGGACAGCTCCTGCTCTACGAGCAGTACGTC. Encoded protein: CSAQPGQLLLYEQYV.

This clonotype was detected a few times. The chain links TRBV18 to TRBJ1-3, with D uncertain. V was clipped by 1 base and J by 0 bases, with 7 bases between them. Germline lookup yields CDR1 KGHSH and CDR2 LQKENI. The CDR3 is made up of 15 amino acids. In DNA form, the CDR3 reads TGTGCCAGCTCACCACTTTGGCCCTCTGGAAACACCATATATTTT. This sequence encodes CASSPLWPSGNTIYF.

This clonotype was picked up a small number of times. V is TRBV12-3 or TRBV12-4 and J is TRBJ2-2, with D perhaps TRBD1 or TRBD2 (5 bases each). This CDR3 is built from 12 residues. Trimming cost V 7 bases and J 7 bases, with 10 bases left between them. Here the CDR3 reads CASMGEIGELFF. The CDR3 DNA sequence: TGTGCCAGCATGGGGGAGATCGGGGAGCTGTTTTTT.

This clonotype was counted only a few times. DNA of the CDR3: TGTGCCAGCAGTTACTTCGCCAGTAAAGAGACCCAGTACTTC. The encoded protein is CASSYFASKETQYF. V usage is TRBV6-5 and J usage is TRBJ2-5; D gene uncertain. Trimming removed 1 base at V and 3 bases at J, with 9 bases between. This CDR3 has 14 amino acids. Per the germline V gene, CDR1 is MNHEY and CDR2 is SVGAGI.

The rearrangement joins TRBV7-3 to TRBJ1-2, with 8 positions matching TRBD1. V was clipped by 1 base and J by 6 bases; unmatched bases: 7. CDR1 and CDR2 (germline): SGHTA, FQGTGA. CDR3 length equals 15 residues. The CDR3 DNA follows: TGTGCCAGCAGCTTAAGTGCCGGGACAGGAGATGGCTACACCTTC. It specifies CASSLSAGTGDGYTF.

The rearrangement uses TRBV7-9 and TRBJ2-3; 9 bases align to TRBD2. The ends lost 1 base at V and 9 bases at J; junction bases unmatched: 2. Germline V gene lookup returns CDR1 SEHNR and CDR2 FQNEAQ (reference sequence). The CDR3 has 13 residues. CDR3 DNA: TGTGCCAGCAGCTTAGAGGGACTAGCAACGCAGTATTTT. The encoded protein is CASSLEGLATQYF.

This chain connects TRBV24-1 to TRBJ2-6; D might be TRBD1 (5 bases). Germline CDR1 is KGHDR and CDR2 is SFDVKD. This CDR3 is built from 16 residues. V dropped 5 bases and J dropped 4 bases, with 14 bases sitting between them. The CDR3 sequence is CATSAADSPGANVLTF. Written as DNA, the CDR3 is TGTGCCACCAGTGCCGCCGACAGCCCGGGGGCCAACGTCCTGACTTTC.

The V call is TRBV12-3 or TRBV12-4, the J call TRBJ2-7; D is perhaps TRBD2 (5 bases). The V and J ends lost 3 bases and 6 bases respectively, with 12 bases between them. The CDR3 is made up of 13 amino acids. DNA for the CDR3: TGTGCCAGCAGTTTGGACTCTTCCCTCGAGCAGTACTTC. This sequence encodes CASSLDSSLEQYF.

The J gene is TRBJ2-2, the V gene TRBV4-2; 7 nucleotides align to TRBD2. CDR3 length: 16 amino acids. Germline V lookup: CDR1 LGHNA, CDR2 YNFKEQ. The V gene end was trimmed by 4 bases and the J gene end by 1 base; junction bases not matched to a gene: 6. CDR3 bases: TGTGCCAGCAGCCGAATCTCTAGCGGGAACACCGGGGAGCTGTTTTTT. Its translation: CASSRISSGNTGELFF.

The CDR3 loop is CAWSVGPRNQPQHF. The CDR3 bases are TGTGCCTGGAGTGTAGGGCCGCGCAATCAGCCCCAGCATTTT. The chain employs TRBV30 and TRBJ1-5; D is ambiguous. This CDR3 contains 14 residues. Trimming took off 0 bases at V and 2 bases at J, with 8 bases between the two ends. The germline V gene encodes CDR1 GTSNPN and CDR2 SVGIG (reference sequence).

The chain has TRBV7-2 and TRBJ2-1; D is unresolved. The CDR3 contains 15 residues. The germline V gene encodes CDR1 SGHTA and CDR2 FQGNSA. V was pared by 1 base and J by 5 bases, with 12 bases between. The CDR3 spells CASSLGESRNNEQFF. CDR3 coding DNA: TGTGCCAGCAGCTTAGGAGAGAGTCGTAACAATGAGCAGTTCTTC.

The rearrangement links TRBV11-3 to TRBJ2-3; D may be TRBD1 (5 bases). V gave up 3 bases and J gave up 2 bases, with 12 bases separating them. Germline CDR1 SGHNT, CDR2 YENEEA. The CDR3 is 15 residues long. The CDR3 DNA sequence: TGTGCCAGCAGCTTTGGCAGGGCCATCACAGATACGCAGTATTTT. Translation: CASSFGRAITDTQYF.

V is TRBV12-3 or TRBV12-4 and J is TRBJ1-3, with D hard to call. The CDR3 length is 15 residues. V lost 6 bases, J lost 0 bases, and 12 bases lay in between. The CDR3 bases are TGTGCCAGCAGCCGAGACACCTTCTCTGGAAACACCATATATTTT. This encodes CASSRDTFSGNTIYF.

CDR3 in amino acids: CASRDHATDTQYF. The DNA for the CDR3 is TGTGCCAGCCGGGACCACGCCACAGATACGCAGTATTTT. V is TRBV6-6 and J is TRBJ2-3; D might be TRBD1 or TRBD2, each matching 5 bases. V was trimmed by 8 bases and J by 2 bases, leaving 11 bases between them. This CDR3 region has 13 residues. From germline, CDR1 is MNHNY and CDR2 SVGAGI (reference sequence).